The subject of this entry is one T cell receptor (beta chain). TCRdb keeps only in-frame clones here, not all; method: immunoSEQ multiplex PCR. The data contain about 97,000 clones, approximately 96% of them singletons. This specimen comes from a study of technical replicates of blood from a handful of donors. Trimming took off 0 bases at V and 3 bases at J, with 13 bases between the two ends. Germline V gene sequence: CDR1 MNHNY, CDR2 SVGAGI (reference sequence). The CDR3 is 16 amino acids. The sample was T cells isolated from PBMCs. The sequence came from a human donor in good health. The chain is built from TRBV6-6 and TRBJ2-3; TRBD1 might be the D (6 bases). The CDR3 is CASSYSARGDTDTQYF. The CDR3 DNA reads TGTGCCAGCAGTTACTCCGCCAGGGGAGATACAGATACGCAGTATTTT.